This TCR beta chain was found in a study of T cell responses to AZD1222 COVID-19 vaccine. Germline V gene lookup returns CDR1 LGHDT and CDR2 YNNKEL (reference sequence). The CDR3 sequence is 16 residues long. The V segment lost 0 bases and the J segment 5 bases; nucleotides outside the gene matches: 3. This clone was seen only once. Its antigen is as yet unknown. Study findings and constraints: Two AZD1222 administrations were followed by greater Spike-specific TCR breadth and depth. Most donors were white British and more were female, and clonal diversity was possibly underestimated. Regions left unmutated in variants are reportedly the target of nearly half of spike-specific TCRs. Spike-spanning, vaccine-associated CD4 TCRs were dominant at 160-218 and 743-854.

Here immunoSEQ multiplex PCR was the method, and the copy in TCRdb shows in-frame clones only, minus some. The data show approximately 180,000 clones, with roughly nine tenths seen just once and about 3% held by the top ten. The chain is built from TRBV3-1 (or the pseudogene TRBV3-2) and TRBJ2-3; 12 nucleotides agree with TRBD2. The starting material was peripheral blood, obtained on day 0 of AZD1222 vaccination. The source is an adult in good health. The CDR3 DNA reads TGTGCCAGCAGCCAAGAGACTAGCGGGAGAAGAGATACGCAGTATTTT. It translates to CASSQETSGRRDTQYF.